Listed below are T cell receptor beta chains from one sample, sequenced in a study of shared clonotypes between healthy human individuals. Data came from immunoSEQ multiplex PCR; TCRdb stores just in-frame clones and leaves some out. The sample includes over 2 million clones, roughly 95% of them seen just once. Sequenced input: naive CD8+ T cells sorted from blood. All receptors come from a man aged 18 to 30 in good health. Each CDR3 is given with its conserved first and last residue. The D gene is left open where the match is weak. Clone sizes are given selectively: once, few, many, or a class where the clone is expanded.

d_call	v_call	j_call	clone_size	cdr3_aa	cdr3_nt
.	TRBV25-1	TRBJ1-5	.	CASSEGGQDGQPQHF	TGTGCCAGCAGTGAAGGTGGGCAGGACGGTCAGCCCCAGCATTTT
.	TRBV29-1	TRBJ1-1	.	CSVSQGRTDMNTEAFF	TGCAGCGTCTCCCAAGGTAGGACGGACATGAACACTGAAGCTTTCTTT
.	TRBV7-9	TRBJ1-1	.	CASSFPENTEAFF	TGTGCCAGCAGCTTTCCGGAAAACACTGAAGCTTTCTTT
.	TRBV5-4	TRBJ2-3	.	CASSIGTDTDTQYF	TGTGCCAGCAGCATAGGGACGGACACAGATACGCAGTATTTT
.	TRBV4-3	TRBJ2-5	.	CASSQGVSSAGETQYF	TGCGCCAGCAGCCAAGGAGTGAGTAGTGCGGGAGAGACCCAGTACTTC
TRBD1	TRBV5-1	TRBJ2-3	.	CASSSGTDTDTQYF	TGCGCCAGCAGCTCCGGGACAGACACAGATACGCAGTATTTT
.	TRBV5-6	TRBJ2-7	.	CASSWERDGESYEQYF	TGTGCCAGCAGCTGGGAACGGGACGGGGAGTCCTACGAGCAGTACTTC
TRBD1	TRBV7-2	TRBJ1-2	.	CASSSTGPRGYTF	TGTGCCAGCAGCTCGACAGGGCCTAGAGGCTACACCTTC
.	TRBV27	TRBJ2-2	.	CASSFRQGNTGELFF	TGTGCCAGCAGTTTCCGGCAGGGGAACACCGGGGAGCTGTTTTTT
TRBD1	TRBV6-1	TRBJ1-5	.	CASSEAVGQGAQPQHF	TGTGCCAGCAGTGAAGCGGTCGGACAGGGGGCACAGCCCCAGCATTTT
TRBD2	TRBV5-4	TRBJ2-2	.	CASTSTSGVGNGELFF	TGTGCCAGCACCAGCACTAGCGGGGTCGGGAACGGGGAGCTGTTTTTT
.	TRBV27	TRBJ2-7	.	CASSLSVRSGQYF	TGTGCCAGCAGTTTATCTGTAAGGTCCGGGCAGTACTTC
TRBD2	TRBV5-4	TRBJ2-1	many	CASSLASGLAGVDEQFF	TGTGCCAGCAGCTTGGCCTCCGGACTAGCGGGAGTGGATGAGCAGTTCTTC
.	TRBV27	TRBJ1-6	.	CASSHGAGANSPLHF	TGTGCCAGCAGCCACGGGGCAGGGGCTAATTCACCCCTCCACTTT
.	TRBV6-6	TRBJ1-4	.	CASSYYEEKLFF	TGTGCCAGCAGTTACTACGAGGAAAAACTGTTTTTT
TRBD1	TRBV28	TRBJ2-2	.	CASSLALDRSNTGELFF	TGTGCCAGCAGTTTGGCCCTGGACAGGTCGAACACCGGGGAGCTGTTTTTT
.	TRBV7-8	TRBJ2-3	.	CASSLAEGGSDTQYF	TGTGCCAGCAGCTTAGCTGAGGGGGGCTCAGATACGCAGTATTTT
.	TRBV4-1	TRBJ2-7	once	CASSHASAYEQYF	TGCGCCAGCAGCCACGCTTCAGCCTACGAGCAGTACTTC
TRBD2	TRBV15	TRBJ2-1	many	CATSREGLAGTYNEQFF	TGTGCCACCAGCAGAGAAGGGCTAGCGGGTACGTACAATGAGCAGTTCTTC
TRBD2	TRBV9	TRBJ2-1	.	CASSVEASGIGPEQFF	TGTGCCAGCAGCGTGGAGGCGAGCGGGATAGGTCCTGAGCAGTTCTTC
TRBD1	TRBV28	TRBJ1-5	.	CASSLDDGTGISGSNQPQHF	TGTGCCAGCAGTTTAGACGACGGGACAGGGATAAGTGGAAGCAATCAGCCCCAGCATTTT
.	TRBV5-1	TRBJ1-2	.	CASGVGNYYGYTF	TGCGCCAGCGGGGTCGGGAACTACTATGGCTACACCTTC
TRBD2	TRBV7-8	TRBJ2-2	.	CASSFGTTFANTGELFF	TGTGCCAGCAGCTTTGGGACTACGTTCGCGAACACCGGGGAGCTGTTTTTT
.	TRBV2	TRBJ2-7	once	CASSDPGDVFSEQYF	TGTGCCAGCAGCGACCCGGGAGATGTCTTTTCCGAGCAGTACTTC
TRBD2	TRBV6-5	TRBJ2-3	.	CASTTGASGDTQYF	TGTGCCAGCACCACGGGGGCTAGCGGGGATACGCAGTATTTT
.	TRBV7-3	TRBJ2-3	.	CASSLSPRGTDTQYF	TGTGCCAGCAGCTTAAGTCCCCGGGGCACAGATACGCAGTATTTT
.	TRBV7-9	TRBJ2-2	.	CASSHIGELFF	TGTGCCAGCAGTCACATCGGGGAGCTGTTTTTT
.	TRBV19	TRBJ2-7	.	CASSTRLGYEQYF	TGTGCCAGTAGTACCCGACTAGGGTACGAGCAGTACTTC
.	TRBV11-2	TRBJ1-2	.	CASRHTMDGMSYGYTF	TGTGCCAGCCGACACACCATGGACGGGATGTCTTATGGCTACACCTTC
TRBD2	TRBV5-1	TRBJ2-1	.	CASGPGLVFNEQFF	TGCGCCAGCGGACCGGGACTAGTGTTCAATGAGCAGTTCTTC
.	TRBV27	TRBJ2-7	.	CASSFLGETYEQYF	TGTGCCAGCAGTTTTCTCGGGGAAACCTACGAGCAGTACTTC
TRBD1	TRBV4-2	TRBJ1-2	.	CASSQELGDRGGYTF	TGTGCCAGCAGCCAAGAGCTAGGGGACAGGGGTGGCTACACCTTC
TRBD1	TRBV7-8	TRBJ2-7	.	CASSFPAGTGEARPYEQYF	TGTGCCAGCAGCTTCCCAGCCGGGACAGGGGAGGCTAGGCCCTACGAGCAGTACTTC
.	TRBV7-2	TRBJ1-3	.	CASSLTAPGNTIYF	TGTGCCAGCAGCCTAACAGCTCCGGGAAACACCATATATTTT
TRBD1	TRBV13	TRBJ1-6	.	CASSSDRGYNSPLHF	TGTGCCAGCAGCTCGGACAGGGGATATAATTCACCCCTCCACTTT
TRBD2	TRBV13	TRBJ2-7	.	CASSLGLAGSYEQYF	TGTGCCAGCAGCTTAGGACTAGCGGGTTCCTACGAGCAGTACTTC
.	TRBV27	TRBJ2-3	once	CASIQQVPSRGDTQYF	TGTGCCAGCATACAACAAGTGCCCTCCCGAGGGGATACGCAGTATTTT
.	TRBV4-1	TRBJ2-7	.	CASSLRTEGAYEQYF	TGCGCCAGCAGCCTCCGGACAGAGGGGGCCTACGAGCAGTACTTC
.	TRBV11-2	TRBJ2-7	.	CASSFSTKYEQYF	TGTGCCAGCAGCTTTAGTACAAAATACGAGCAGTACTTC
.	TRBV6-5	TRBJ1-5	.	CASSHGNQPQHF	TGTGCCAGCAGTCACGGGAATCAGCCCCAGCATTTT
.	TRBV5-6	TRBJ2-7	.	CASSLQESSYEQYF	TGTGCCAGCAGCTTGCAGGAAAGTTCCTACGAGCAGTACTTC
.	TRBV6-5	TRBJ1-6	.	CASSYDDRNSPLHF	TGTGCCAGCAGTTACGACGACAGAAATTCACCCCTCCACTTT
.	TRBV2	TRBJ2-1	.	CASSELTRGLDEQFF	TGTGCCAGCAGTGAACTTACAAGGGGCTTGGATGAGCAGTTCTTC
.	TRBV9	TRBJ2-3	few	CASSGSGTDTQYF	TGTGCCAGCAGCGGTAGCGGCACAGATACGCAGTATTTT
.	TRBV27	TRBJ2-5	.	CASSLFPWETQYF	TGTGCCAGCAGTTTATTCCCCTGGGAGACCCAGTACTTC
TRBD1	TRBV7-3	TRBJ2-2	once	CASSSGTGLTGELFF	TGTGCCAGCAGCTCCGGGACAGGGCTCACCGGGGAGCTGTTTTTT
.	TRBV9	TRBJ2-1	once	CASSAEEHEQFF	TGTGCCAGCAGCGCCGAAGAGCATGAGCAGTTCTTC
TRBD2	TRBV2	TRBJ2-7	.	CASKSSGEADEQYF	TGTGCCAGCAAGTCGAGCGGGGAGGCGGACGAGCAGTACTTC
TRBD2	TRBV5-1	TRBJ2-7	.	CASSLASGGTYEQYF	TGCGCCAGCAGCTTGGCTAGCGGGGGGACCTACGAGCAGTACTTC
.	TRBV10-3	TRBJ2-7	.	CAISESSALSYEQYF	TGTGCCATCAGTGAATCTAGCGCCCTTTCCTACGAGCAGTACTTC
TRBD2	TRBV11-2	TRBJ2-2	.	CASSHKRLAGYTGELFF	TGTGCCAGCAGCCATAAGCGCCTAGCGGGGTACACCGGGGAGCTGTTTTTT
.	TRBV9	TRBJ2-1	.	CASSVALSVEQFF	TGTGCCAGCAGCGTAGCCCTTAGCGTCGAGCAGTTCTTC
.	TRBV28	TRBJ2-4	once	CASRPELAKNIQYF	TGTGCCAGCAGACCAGAATTAGCCAAAAACATTCAGTACTTC